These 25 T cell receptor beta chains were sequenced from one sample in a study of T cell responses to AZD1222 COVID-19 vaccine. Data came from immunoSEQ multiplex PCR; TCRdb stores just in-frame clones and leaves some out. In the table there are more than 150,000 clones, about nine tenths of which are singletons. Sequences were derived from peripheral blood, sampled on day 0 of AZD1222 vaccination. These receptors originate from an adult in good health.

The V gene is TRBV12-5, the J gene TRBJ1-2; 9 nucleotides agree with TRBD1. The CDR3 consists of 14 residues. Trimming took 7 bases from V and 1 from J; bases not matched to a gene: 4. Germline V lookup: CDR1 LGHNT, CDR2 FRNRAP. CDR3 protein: CASAPGQGNYGYTF. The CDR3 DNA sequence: TGTGCTAGTGCCCCGGGACAGGGTAACTATGGCTACACCTTC.

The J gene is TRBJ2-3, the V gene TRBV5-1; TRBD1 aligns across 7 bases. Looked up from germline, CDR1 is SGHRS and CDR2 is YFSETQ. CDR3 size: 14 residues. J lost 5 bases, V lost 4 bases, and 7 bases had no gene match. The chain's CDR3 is CASSQGRTGDTQYF. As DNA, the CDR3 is TGCGCCAGCAGCCAGGGACGGACAGGAGATACGCAGTATTTT.

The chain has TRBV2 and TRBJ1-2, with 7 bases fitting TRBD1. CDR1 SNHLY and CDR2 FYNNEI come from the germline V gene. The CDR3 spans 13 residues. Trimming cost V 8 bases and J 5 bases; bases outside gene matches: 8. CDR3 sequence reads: CASGIGGEYGYTF. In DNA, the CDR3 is TGTGCCAGCGGCATAGGGGGCGAATATGGCTACACCTTC.

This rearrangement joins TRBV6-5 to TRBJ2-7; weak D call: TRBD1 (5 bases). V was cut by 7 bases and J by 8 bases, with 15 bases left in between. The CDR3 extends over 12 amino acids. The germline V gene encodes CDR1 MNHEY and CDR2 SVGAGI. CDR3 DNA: TGTGCCAGCACCGACCCAGGGTCCCAGCAGTACTTC. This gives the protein CASTDPGSQQYF.

The CDR3 spells CASSPESSGNTIYF. The CDR3 region has the DNA TGTGCCAGCTCACCAGAGAGCTCTGGAAACACCATATATTTT. The genes are TRBV18 and TRBJ1-3; D ambiguous. Germline V lookup: CDR1 KGHSH, CDR2 LQKENI. The CDR3 consists of 14 residues. V dropped 2 bases and J dropped 0 bases, with 5 bases sitting between them.

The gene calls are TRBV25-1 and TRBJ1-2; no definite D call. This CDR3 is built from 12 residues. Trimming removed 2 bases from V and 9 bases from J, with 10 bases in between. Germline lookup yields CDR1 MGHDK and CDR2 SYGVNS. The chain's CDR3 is CASSETESSYTF. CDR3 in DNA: TGTGCCAGCAGTGAAACCGAATCGAGCTACACCTTC.

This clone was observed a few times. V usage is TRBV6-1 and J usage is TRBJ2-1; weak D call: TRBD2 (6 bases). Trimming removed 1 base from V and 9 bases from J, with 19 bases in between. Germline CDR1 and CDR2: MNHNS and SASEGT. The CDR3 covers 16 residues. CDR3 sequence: CASSEGGGVWNGEQFF. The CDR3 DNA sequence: TGTGCCAGCAGTGAAGGCGGCGGGGTCTGGAACGGTGAGCAGTTCTTC.

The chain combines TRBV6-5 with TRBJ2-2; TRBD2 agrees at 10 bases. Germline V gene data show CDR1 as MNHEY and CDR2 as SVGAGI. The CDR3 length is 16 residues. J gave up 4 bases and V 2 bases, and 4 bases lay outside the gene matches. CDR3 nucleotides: TGTGCCAGCAGTTACCCTAGCGGGAGTCTCACCGGGGAGCTGTTTTTT. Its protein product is CASSYPSGSLTGELFF.

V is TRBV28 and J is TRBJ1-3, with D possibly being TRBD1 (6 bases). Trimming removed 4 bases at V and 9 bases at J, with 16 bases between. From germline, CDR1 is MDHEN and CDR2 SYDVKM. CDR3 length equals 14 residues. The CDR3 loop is CASSSPGVFGTIYF. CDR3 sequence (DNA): TGTGCCAGCAGTTCCCCAGGGGTATTTGGCACCATATATTTT.

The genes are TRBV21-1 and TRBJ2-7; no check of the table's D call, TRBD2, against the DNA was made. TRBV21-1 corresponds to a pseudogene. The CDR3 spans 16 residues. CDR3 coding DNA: TGTGCCAGCAGCAAAGGGACTACACGGAGAACCTACGAGCAGTACTTC. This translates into CASSKGTTRRTYEQYF.

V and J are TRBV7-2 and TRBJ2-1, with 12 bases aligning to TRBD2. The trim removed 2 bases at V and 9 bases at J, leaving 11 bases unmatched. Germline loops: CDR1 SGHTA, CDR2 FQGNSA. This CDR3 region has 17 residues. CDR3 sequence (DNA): TGTGCCAGCAGCTTATTCCTGACTAGCGGGAGTAGGAGTGAGCAGTTCTTC. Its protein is CASSLFLTSGSRSEQFF.

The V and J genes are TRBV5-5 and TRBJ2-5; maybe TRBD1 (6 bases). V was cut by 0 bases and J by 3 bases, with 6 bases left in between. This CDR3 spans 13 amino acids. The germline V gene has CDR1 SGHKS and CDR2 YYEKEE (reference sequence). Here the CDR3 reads CASSLDREETQYF. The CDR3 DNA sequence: TGTGCCAGCAGCTTGGACAGGGAAGAGACCCAGTACTTC.

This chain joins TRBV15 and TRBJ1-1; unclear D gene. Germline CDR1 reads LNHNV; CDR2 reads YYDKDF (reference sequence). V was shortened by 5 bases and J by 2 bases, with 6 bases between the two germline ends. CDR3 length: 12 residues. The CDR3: CATSSPNTEAFF. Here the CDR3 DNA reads TGTGCCACCAGCTCTCCCAACACTGAAGCTTTCTTT. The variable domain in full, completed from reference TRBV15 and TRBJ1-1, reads DAMVIQNPRYQVTQFGKPVTLSCSQTLNHNVMYWYQQKSSQAPKLLFHYYDKDFNNEADTPDNFQSRRPNTSFCFLDIRSPGLGDTAMYLCATSSPNTEAFFGQGTRLTVV.

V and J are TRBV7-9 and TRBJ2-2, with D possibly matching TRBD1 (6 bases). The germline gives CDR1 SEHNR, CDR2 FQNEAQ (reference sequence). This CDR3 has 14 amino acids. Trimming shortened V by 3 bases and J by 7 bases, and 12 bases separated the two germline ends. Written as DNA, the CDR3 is TGTGCCAGCAGCTTGAGACAGGTGGGCGGGGAGCTGTTTTTT. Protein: CASSLRQVGGELFF.

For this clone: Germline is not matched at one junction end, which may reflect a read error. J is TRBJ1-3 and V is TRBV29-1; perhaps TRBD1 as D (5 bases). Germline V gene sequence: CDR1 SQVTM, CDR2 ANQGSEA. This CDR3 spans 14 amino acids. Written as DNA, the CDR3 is TGCTGCGTGGGACCGCAGGGATCTGGAAACACCATATATTTT. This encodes CCVGPQGSGNTIYF.

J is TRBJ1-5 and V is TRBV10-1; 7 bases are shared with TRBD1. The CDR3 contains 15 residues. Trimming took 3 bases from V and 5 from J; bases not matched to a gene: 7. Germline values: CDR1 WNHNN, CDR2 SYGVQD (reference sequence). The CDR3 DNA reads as TGCGCCAGCAGTGACCCGACAGGGCCTCATCAGCCCCAGCATTTT. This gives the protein CASSDPTGPHQPQHF.

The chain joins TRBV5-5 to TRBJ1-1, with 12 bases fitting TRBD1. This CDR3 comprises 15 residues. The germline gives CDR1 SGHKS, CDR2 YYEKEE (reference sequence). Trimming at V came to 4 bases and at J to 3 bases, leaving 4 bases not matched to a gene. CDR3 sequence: CASSAGQGAYTEAFF. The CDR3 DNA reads TGTGCCAGCAGCGCGGGACAGGGGGCTTACACTGAAGCTTTCTTT.

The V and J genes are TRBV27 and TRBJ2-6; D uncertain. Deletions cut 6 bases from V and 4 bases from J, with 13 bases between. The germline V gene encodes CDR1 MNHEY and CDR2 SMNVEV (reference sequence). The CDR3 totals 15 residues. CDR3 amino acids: CASRSFVGGANVLTF. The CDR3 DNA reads TGTGCCAGCAGATCCTTCGTGGGGGGGGCCAACGTCCTGACTTTC.

The CDR3 nucleotides read TGTGCCAGCAGGCTACTAGCGGGGGGGCCCAGCACAGATACGCAGTATTTT. Encoded protein: CASRLLAGGPSTDTQYF. The gene calls are TRBV11-2 and TRBJ2-3, with 13 bases identical to TRBD2. The CDR3 is 17 amino acids. Losses at the gene ends were 6 bases for V and 0 bases for J; bases not matched to a gene: 6. Germline assignment: CDR1 SGHAT and CDR2 FQNNGV.

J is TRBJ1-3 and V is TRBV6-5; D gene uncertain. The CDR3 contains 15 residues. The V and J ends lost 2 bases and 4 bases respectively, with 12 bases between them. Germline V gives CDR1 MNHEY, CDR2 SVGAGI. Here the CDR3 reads CASSYQLETGNTIYF. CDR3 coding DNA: TGTGCCAGCAGTTACCAACTCGAAACGGGAAACACCATATATTTT.

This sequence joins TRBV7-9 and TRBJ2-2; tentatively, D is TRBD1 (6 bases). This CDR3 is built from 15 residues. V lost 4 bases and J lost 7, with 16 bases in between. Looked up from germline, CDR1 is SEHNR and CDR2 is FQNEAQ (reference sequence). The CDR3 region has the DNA TGTGCCAGCAGCTCACAAAGACAGGACCTCGGGGAGCTGTTTTTT. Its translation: CASSSQRQDLGELFF.

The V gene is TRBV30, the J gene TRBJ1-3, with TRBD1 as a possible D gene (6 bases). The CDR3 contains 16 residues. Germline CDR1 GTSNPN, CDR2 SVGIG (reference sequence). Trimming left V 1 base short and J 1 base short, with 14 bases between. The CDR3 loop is CAWSGTAAFSGNTIYF. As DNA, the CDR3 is TGTGCCTGGAGTGGGACAGCTGCTTTTTCTGGAAACACCATATATTTT.

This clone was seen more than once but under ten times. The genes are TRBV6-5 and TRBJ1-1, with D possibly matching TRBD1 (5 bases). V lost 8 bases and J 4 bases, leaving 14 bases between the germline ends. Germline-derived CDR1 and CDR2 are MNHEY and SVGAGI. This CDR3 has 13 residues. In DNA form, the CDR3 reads TGTGCCAGCCGAAGGGCGGGACGCACTGAAGCTTTCTTT. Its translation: CASRRAGRTEAFF.

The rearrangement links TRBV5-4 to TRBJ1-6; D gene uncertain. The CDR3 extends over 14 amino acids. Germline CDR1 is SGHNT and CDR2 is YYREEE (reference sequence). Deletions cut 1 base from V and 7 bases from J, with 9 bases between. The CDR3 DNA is TGTGCCAGCAGCTTGCGGACGGACAATTCACCCCTCCACTTT. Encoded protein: CASSLRTDNSPLHF.

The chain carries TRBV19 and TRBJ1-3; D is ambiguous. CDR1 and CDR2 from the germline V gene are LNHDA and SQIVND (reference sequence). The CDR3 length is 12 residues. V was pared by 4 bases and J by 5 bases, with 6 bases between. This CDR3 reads CASSTTRNTIYF. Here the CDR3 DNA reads TGTGCCAGTAGTACCACGAGAAACACCATATATTTT.